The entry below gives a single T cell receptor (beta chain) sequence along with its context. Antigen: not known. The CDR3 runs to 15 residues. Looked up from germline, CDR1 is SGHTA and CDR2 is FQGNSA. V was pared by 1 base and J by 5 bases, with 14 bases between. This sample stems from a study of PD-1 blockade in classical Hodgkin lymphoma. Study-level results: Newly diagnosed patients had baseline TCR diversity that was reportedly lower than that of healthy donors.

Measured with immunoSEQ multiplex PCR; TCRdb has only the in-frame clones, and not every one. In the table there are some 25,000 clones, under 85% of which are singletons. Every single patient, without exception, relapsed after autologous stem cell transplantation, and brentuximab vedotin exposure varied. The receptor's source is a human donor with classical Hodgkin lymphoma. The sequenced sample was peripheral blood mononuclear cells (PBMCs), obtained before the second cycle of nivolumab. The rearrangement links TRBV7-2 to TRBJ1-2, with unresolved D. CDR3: CASSLGLKADYGYTF. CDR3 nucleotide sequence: TGTGCCAGCAGCTTAGGGCTCAAAGCCGATTATGGCTACACCTTC. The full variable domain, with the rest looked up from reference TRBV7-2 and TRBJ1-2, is GAGVSQSPSNKVTEKGKDVELRCDPISGHTALYWYRQSLGQGLEFLIYFQGNSAPDKSGLPSDRFSAERTGGSVSTLTIQRTQQEDSAVYLCASSLGLKADYGYTFGSGTRLTVV.